The 19 T cell receptor beta chains below come from one sample, sequenced in a study of Ad26.COV2.S vaccination and SARS-CoV-2 variants. Using immunoSEQ multiplex PCR, the repertoire was profiled, and TCRdb retains in-frame clones only, with some absent. The table lists about 350,000 clones, 70% to 90% of them singletons, with about 10% in the top ten. Treatment noted: some 19 received Ad26.COV2.S at low or high dose, single or two shots; about 5 received placebo; per-sample allocation not given. Sampling was performed 63 days after the first vaccine or placebo injection. This specimen consisted of peripheral blood, obtained in a trial of Ad26.COV2.S vaccine versus placebo. These receptors all come from a person between 18 and 65 years old who received the Ad26.COV2.S COVID-19 vaccine or a placebo.

The rearrangement uses TRBV29-1 and TRBJ2-1; 15 nucleotides match TRBD2. Trimming took 6 bases from V and 9 from J; bases not matched to a gene: 3. In germline, CDR1 is SQVTM, CDR2 ANQGSEA. CDR3 length: 13 amino acids. CDR3 in DNA: TGCAGCGTCTGGACTAGCGGGAGGGCTGAGCAGTTCTTC. This gives the protein CSVWTSGRAEQFF.

The chain is built from TRBV28 and TRBJ2-5; D remains unclear. Germline V gives CDR1 MDHEN, CDR2 SYDVKM. V shed 3 bases and J shed 6 bases, with 2 bases lying between them. CDR3 length equals 10 residues. CDR3 nucleotide sequence: TGTGCCAGCAGTTTCAAGACCCAGTACTTC. It is translated as CASSFKTQYF.

This clone was found once. The V call is TRBV6-2 or TRBV6-3, the J call TRBJ2-1; D is unresolved. CDR1 is MNHEY, CDR2 SVGEGT, per germline. The ends were cut back, 0 bases at V and 2 bases at J, with 8 bases in the middle. This CDR3 is built from 15 residues. The CDR3 DNA reads TGTGCCAGCAGTTACTCGAATACAGCCTACAATGAGCAGTTCTTC. Translated: CASSYSNTAYNEQFF.

This clone occurred once. The chain employs TRBV29-1 and TRBJ2-7, with a tentative D call TRBD2 (6 bases). This CDR3 contains 15 residues. CDR1 SQVTM and CDR2 ANQGSEA come from the germline V gene. V lost 1 base and J 2 bases, leaving 15 bases between the germline ends. The CDR3 DNA is TGCAGCGTTGAAGGTGTGGCGGGGAAGACCTACGAGCAGTACTTC. Amino acids: CSVEGVAGKTYEQYF.

This chain connects TRBV5-1 to TRBJ1-2; TRBD1 aligns across 7 bases. There are 15 residues in the CDR3. V lost 0 bases and J lost 1; bases outside the gene matches: 3. Looked up from germline, CDR1 is SGHRS and CDR2 is YFSETQ. Here the CDR3 reads CASSLGTGLNYGYTF. In nucleotides, the CDR3 is TGCGCCAGCAGCTTGGGGACAGGTCTTAACTATGGCTACACCTTC. The full variable domain, rest sourced from reference TRBV5-1 and TRBJ1-2, is KAGVTQTPRYLIKTRGQQVTLSCSPISGHRSVSWYQQTPGQGLQFLFEYFSETQRNKGNFPGRFSGRQFSNSRSEMNVSTLELGDSALYLCASSLGTGLNYGYTFGSGTRLTVV.

This chain connects TRBV19 to TRBJ2-5, with D tentatively TRBD1 or TRBD2 (5 bases each). The CDR3 extends over 15 amino acids. The V end lost 1 base, the J end lost 2 bases, and 11 bases lay between the germline ends. Germline lookup yields CDR1 LNHDA and CDR2 SQIVND (reference sequence). The CDR3 nucleotides are TGTGCCAGTAGTATAGGCCGGGACGGACAAGAGACCCAGTACTTC. Its protein product is CASSIGRDGQETQYF.

The genes are TRBV19 and TRBJ1-5; no clear D. CDR3 length: 13 residues. V shed 6 bases and J shed 6 bases, with 12 bases lying between them. Per germline, CDR1 LNHDA and CDR2 SQIVND (reference sequence). The CDR3 region is CASSDTEGQPQHF. The CDR3 nucleotides are TGTGCCAGTAGCGATACGGAAGGTCAGCCCCAGCATTTT.

The rearrangement links TRBV19 to TRBJ1-1; possible D gene TRBD1, 5 bases. The V gene's germline CDR1 is LNHDA and CDR2 SQIVND (reference sequence). This CDR3 region has 13 residues. With 3 bases removed from V and 6 bases from J, the gap between germline ends came to 11 bases. The CDR3 region is CASSISAGAEAFF. The CDR3, as DNA: TGTGCCAGTAGTATTTCCGCGGGGGCTGAAGCTTTCTTT.

The rearrangement links TRBV19 to TRBJ1-1; D not resolved. The germline V gene has CDR1 LNHDA and CDR2 SQIVND (reference sequence). This CDR3 is built from 12 residues. V lost 6 bases and J 3 bases, leaving 8 bases between the germline ends. The CDR3 region is CASSPRDTEAFF. The CDR3 DNA is TGTGCCAGTAGCCCGCGGGACACTGAAGCTTTCTTT.

The V call is TRBV18, the J call TRBJ2-7, with D possibly being TRBD1 or TRBD2 (6 bases each). Trimming took off 3 bases at V and 3 bases at J, with 15 bases between the two ends. This CDR3 contains 15 residues. Looked up from germline, CDR1 is KGHSH and CDR2 is LQKENI. The CDR3 protein is CASSPLRDTDYEQYF. The CDR3 DNA follows: TGTGCCAGCTCACCTTTGCGGGACACCGACTACGAGCAGTACTTC.

The V call is TRBV30, the J call TRBJ1-1; a possible D gene is TRBD1 (5 bases). The V gene lost 5 bases and the J gene lost 1 base, with 11 bases spanning the gap. CDR1 GTSNPN and CDR2 SVGIG come from the germline V gene (reference sequence). The CDR3 extends over 13 amino acids. The CDR3 reads CAWGDLTNTEAFF. Written as DNA, the CDR3 is TGTGCCTGGGGGGACTTGACGAACACTGAAGCTTTCTTT.

The gene calls are TRBV9 and TRBJ2-7; 7 positions match TRBD2. V dropped 0 bases and J dropped 0; count of bases not matched to a gene: 3. Germline lookup yields CDR1 SGDLS and CDR2 YYNGEE. The length of the CDR3 is 15 residues. The CDR3 protein is CASSVVGTNSYEQYF. In DNA form, the CDR3 reads TGTGCCAGCAGCGTAGTGGGGACTAACTCCTACGAGCAGTACTTC.

The chain carries TRBV12-3 or TRBV12-4 and TRBJ1-1; no clear D. This CDR3 is built from 12 residues. The V gene lost 0 bases and the J gene lost 7 bases, with 6 bases spanning the gap. CDR3 nucleotide sequence: TGTGCCAGCAGTTTAGCTCGCAGTGAAGCTTTCTTT. It translates to CASSLARSEAFF.

This chain links TRBV7-2 with TRBJ2-2, with D unresolved. The CDR3 runs to 13 residues. Germline values: CDR1 SGHTA, CDR2 FQGNSA. The V end was cut by 4 bases, the J end by 7 bases, with 10 bases between. CDR3 DNA sequence: TGTGCCAGCAGCTCGAAGTGGGGCGGGGAGCTGTTTTTT. Translating gives CASSSKWGGELFF.

The gene calls are TRBV27 and TRBJ2-1; D unresolved. Per germline, CDR1 MNHEY and CDR2 SMNVEV (reference sequence). The V gene lost 2 bases and the J gene lost 9 bases, with 11 bases spanning the gap. The CDR3 has 13 residues. The CDR3, as DNA: TGTGCCAGCAGTTTAGCAGGCGCTACTGAGCAGTTCTTC. Amino acids: CASSLAGATEQFF.

The V gene is TRBV11-3, the J gene TRBJ2-1; 12 nucleotides match TRBD2. The CDR3 extends over 18 amino acids. The V gene's germline CDR1 is SGHNT and CDR2 YENEEA. The junction had 15 bases not matched to a gene; V was cut back by 5 bases and J by 7 bases. The CDR3 loop is CASSPYTSGRPLWNEQFF. For the CDR3, the DNA is TGTGCCAGCAGCCCATATACTAGCGGGAGGCCCCTATGGAATGAGCAGTTCTTC.

The chain uses TRBV6-4 and TRBJ2-3; no clear D gene. Trimming left V 1 base short and J 4 bases short, with 9 bases between. Germline V gene data show CDR1 as MRHNA and CDR2 as SNTAGT. The length of the CDR3 is 14 residues. Written as DNA, the CDR3 is TGTGCCAGCAGTGACTATCACCCTTCAGATACGCAGTATTTT. This sequence encodes CASSDYHPSDTQYF.

The chain uses TRBV24-1 and TRBJ2-2; D is ambiguous. Germline lookup yields CDR1 KGHDR and CDR2 SFDVKD. The CDR3 is 14 residues long. V lost 0 bases to trimming and J lost 4 bases, with 5 bases between them. CDR3 nucleotides: TGTGCCACCAGTGATTTGTTGGCCACCGGGGAGCTGTTTTTT. This sequence encodes CATSDLLATGELFF.

The V call is TRBV4-3, the J call TRBJ1-6; 9 positions match TRBD1. Germline CDR1 and CDR2: LGHNA and YSLEER. The CDR3 runs 19 residues. V shed 0 bases and J 4 bases; nucleotides not matched to a gene: 10. CDR3 in amino acids: CASSQDRQRTGVYNSPLHF. As DNA, the CDR3 is TGCGCCAGCAGCCAAGATAGGCAGCGGACAGGGGTTTATAATTCACCCCTCCACTTT.